These 21 T cell receptor beta chains came from one sample sequenced in a study of cytomegalovirus exposure and HLA in healthy donors. The PCR contained 60 Vbeta and 13 Jbeta primers. The data were produced by immunoSEQ multiplex PCR, yet TCRdb's version contains in-frame clones alone and is incomplete. The sample carries approximately 220,000 clones, 76% recorded once. Material for sequencing was PBMCs. These receptors all stem from a man younger than 30 in good health and CMV-seronegative.

V and J are TRBV11-2 and TRBJ1-2; 8 positions match TRBD1. The CDR3 extends over 13 amino acids. Germline V gives CDR1 SGHAT, CDR2 FQNNGV. V lost 5 bases and J lost 8; bases outside the gene matches: 7. In DNA, the CDR3 is TGTGCCAGCAGCGGATCGACAGGGGTAGGCTACACCTTC. Translation gives CASSGSTGVGYTF.

J is TRBJ2-5 and V is TRBV6-5; a weak D match, TRBD2 (8 bases). The J call may be incorrect, as the DNA end agrees better with TRBJ2-7. Per the germline V gene, CDR1 is MNHEY and CDR2 is SVGAGI. The CDR3 has 16 amino acids. The CDR3 bases are TGTGCCAGCAGTTTACCCCGGGACAGCGGGGGTTACGAGCAGTACTTC. It is translated as CASSLPRDSGGYEQYF.

The rearrangement uses TRBV4-2 and TRBJ1-1; D is perhaps TRBD1 (6 bases). CDR1 and CDR2 (germline): LGHNA, YNFKEQ. V lost 3 bases to trimming and J lost 1 base, with 12 bases between them. This CDR3 is 15 amino acids long. The CDR3 reads CASSHVRDKNTEAFF. The CDR3 DNA sequence: TGTGCCAGCAGCCACGTAAGGGACAAGAACACTGAAGCTTTCTTT.

The V gene is TRBV7-9, the J gene TRBJ1-4; unclear D gene. V gave up 1 base and J gave up 2 bases, with 8 bases separating them. This CDR3 spans 15 amino acids. The germline CDR1 and CDR2 sequences are SEHNR and FQNEAQ (reference sequence). CDR3 residues: CASSLVRTTNEKLFF. CDR3 DNA: TGTGCCAGCAGCTTAGTAAGGACTACTAATGAAAAACTGTTTTTT.

The chain combines TRBV21-1 with TRBJ2-5; TRBD2, as called in the table, went unchecked against the DNA. TRBV21-1 is termed a pseudogene. The CDR3 has 18 residues. In DNA form, the CDR3 reads TGTGCCAGCAGCAAACAATTGGGAAAGCGTTCCGGAGGTGAGACCCAGTACTTC. As protein: CASSKQLGKRSGGETQYF.

This chain links TRBV5-1 with TRBJ2-5; 7 nucleotides align to TRBD1. Germline V gene lookup returns CDR1 SGHRS and CDR2 YFSETQ. The CDR3 has 14 residues. V lost 4 bases to trimming and J lost 2 bases; unmatched junction nucleotides: 5. CDR3 amino acids: CASSPGTAQETQYF. CDR3 bases: TGCGCCAGCAGCCCAGGGACAGCACAAGAGACCCAGTACTTC.

This chain connects TRBV5-1 to TRBJ1-6; D possibly corresponds to TRBD1 (5 bases). In germline, CDR1 is SGHRS, CDR2 YFSETQ. V was clipped by 0 bases and J by 4 bases, with 8 bases between them. The CDR3 runs to 15 residues. In DNA, the CDR3 is TGCGCCAGCAGCTTGGATGGGGCGTATAATTCACCCCTCCACTTT. It codes for CASSLDGAYNSPLHF. Drawing the rest from reference TRBV5-1 and TRBJ1-6, the complete variable domain is KAGVTQTPRYLIKTRGQQVTLSCSPISGHRSVSWYQQTPGQGLQFLFEYFSETQRNKGNFPGRFSGRQFSNSRSEMNVSTLELGDSALYLCASSLDGAYNSPLHFGNGTRLTVT.

The rearrangement joins TRBV6-1 to TRBJ2-7; 10 nucleotides line up with TRBD1. Germline CDR1 reads MNHNS; CDR2 reads SASEGT. The CDR3 has 14 residues. Germline trimming cut 6 bases from V and 6 bases from J; bases unmatched to any gene: 8. The CDR3 loop reads CASRSGQGSGEQYF. CDR3 bases: TGTGCCAGCAGATCGGGACAGGGGTCAGGCGAGCAGTACTTC.

The chain combines TRBV6-5 with TRBJ1-5; D unclear. CDR1 and CDR2 (germline): MNHEY, SVGAGI. This CDR3 is 14 amino acids long. V was trimmed by 2 bases and J by 0 bases, leaving 5 bases between them. CDR3 in DNA: TGTGCCAGCAGTTACCGGGGTAGCAATCAGCCCCAGCATTTT. As protein: CASSYRGSNQPQHF.

The CDR3 here is CASRGGQGYFNEQFF. Here the CDR3 DNA reads TGTGCCAGCAGGGGGGGACAGGGGTATTTCAATGAGCAGTTCTTC. The chain employs TRBV6-1 and TRBJ2-1, with TRBD1 matching 10 bases. From germline, CDR1 is MNHNS and CDR2 SASEGT. V trimming: 6 bases; J trimming: 6 bases; junction bases outside the gene matches: 8. The length of the CDR3 is 15 residues.

The gene calls are TRBV7-6 and TRBJ2-5; no firm D call. Trimming took off 3 bases at V and 0 bases at J, with 2 bases between the two ends. The CDR3 covers 12 residues. Germline CDR1 is SGHVS and CDR2 is FNYEAQ. The CDR3: CASSFDQETQYF. The DNA of the CDR3 is TGTGCCAGCAGCTTCGACCAAGAGACCCAGTACTTC.

V usage is TRBV5-4 and J usage is TRBJ2-7; TRBD1 is a possible D gene (6 bases). Trimming took off 6 bases at V and 2 bases at J, with 15 bases between the two ends. There are 14 residues in the CDR3. The germline V gene has CDR1 SGHNT and CDR2 YYREEE (reference sequence). The CDR3 protein is CASTLMGATYEQYF. CDR3 nucleotide sequence: TGTGCCAGCACCCTGATGGGGGCTACCTACGAGCAGTACTTC.

The chain is built from TRBV19 and TRBJ1-2; perhaps TRBD1 as D (5 bases). The CDR3 is made up of 14 amino acids. Per the germline V gene, CDR1 is LNHDA and CDR2 is SQIVND (reference sequence). Trimming pared 4 bases from V and 3 bases from J, leaving 12 bases between. In DNA, the CDR3 is TGTGCCAGTAGTAACCGGACACCCTACTATGGCTACACCTTC. As protein: CASSNRTPYYGYTF.

This clone has more than one count but fewer than ten. The chain combines TRBV7-3 with TRBJ2-5, with TRBD2 as a possible D gene (6 bases). CDR3 length equals 14 residues. The V and J ends lost 5 bases and 5 bases respectively, with 15 bases between them. Germline V gene data show CDR1 as SGHTA and CDR2 as FQGTGA. Written as DNA, the CDR3 is TGTGCCAGCAGCCAGACTAGTTCCGGGGAGACCCAGTACTTC. Translated, it gives CASSQTSSGETQYF.

This chain connects TRBV6-1 to TRBJ2-1; 10 bases line up with TRBD2. Germline assignment: CDR1 MNHNS and CDR2 SASEGT. The CDR3 extends over 14 amino acids. V lost 6 bases to trimming and J lost 7 bases; unmatched junction nucleotides: 6. The CDR3 spells CASSLAGAWNEQFF. The CDR3 DNA reads TGTGCCAGCAGCCTAGCGGGAGCGTGGAATGAGCAGTTCTTC.

The rearrangement uses TRBV27 and TRBJ1-2, with D possibly TRBD1 on 5 matching bases. The germline gives CDR1 MNHEY, CDR2 SMNVEV (reference sequence). The CDR3 loop spans 15 amino acids. In DNA, the CDR3 is TGTGCTGCCGGTTGGCTTCGGGGGGTATGGTGGGGCTACACCTTC. It yields the protein CAAGWLRGVWWGYTF.

The chain joins TRBV30 to TRBJ2-5; 9 bases match TRBD1. The ends lost 2 bases at V and 9 bases at J; junction bases unmatched: 10. CDR1 is GTSNPN and CDR2 is SVGIG in the germline V gene (reference sequence). The CDR3 has 14 residues. The CDR3 sequence: CAWSIGGQGRSQYF. In DNA, the CDR3 is TGTGCCTGGAGTATAGGCGGACAGGGGAGGTCCCAGTACTTC.

V is TRBV5-1 and J is TRBJ1-1; 10 bases line up with TRBD1. Germline values: CDR1 SGHRS, CDR2 YFSETQ. The length of the CDR3 is 16 residues. Trimming cost V 4 bases and J 4 bases; bases outside gene matches: 10. CDR3 DNA: TGCGCCAGCAGCGCCATGACAGGGGGCGAGGGCACTGAAGCTTTCTTT. Protein product: CASSAMTGGEGTEAFF. Full variable domain (missing parts from reference TRBV5-1 and TRBJ1-1): KAGVTQTPRYLIKTRGQQVTLSCSPISGHRSVSWYQQTPGQGLQFLFEYFSETQRNKGNFPGRFSGRQFSNSRSEMNVSTLELGDSALYLCASSAMTGGEGTEAFFGQGTRLTVV.

The V gene is TRBV13, the J gene TRBJ1-3; 8 bases line up with TRBD1. This CDR3 region has 14 residues. The ends lost 6 bases at V and 3 bases at J; junction bases unmatched: 4. CDR1 is PRHDT, CDR2 FYEKMQ, per germline (reference sequence). This CDR3 is CASRTGGSGNTIYF. In DNA, the CDR3 is TGTGCCAGCAGAACAGGGGGGAGTGGAAACACCATATATTTT.

The rearrangement uses TRBV7-9 and TRBJ2-5; TRBD1 matches at 7 bases. The DNA end lines up better with TRBJ2-7; the J call may be wrong. This CDR3 has 13 residues. CDR1 is SEHNR, CDR2 FQNEAQ, per germline (reference sequence). CDR3 in amino acids: CASSLGDSYEQYF. As DNA, the CDR3 is TGTGCCAGCAGCTTAGGGGACAGTTACGAGCAGTACTTC.

The CDR3 loop is CAWSGGYNQPQHF. The CDR3 DNA is TGTGCCTGGAGTGGCGGTTACAATCAGCCCCAGCATTTT. The V call is TRBV30, the J call TRBJ1-5; D call uncertain. V shed 1 base and J shed 3 bases, with 7 bases lying between them. The CDR3 consists of 13 residues. Germline assignment: CDR1 GTSNPN and CDR2 SVGIG (reference sequence).